This TCR beta chain comes out of a study of OX40 agonist ivuxolimab in advanced cancers. Concerning the study at large: Ivuxolimab was a fully human IgG2 agonistic monoclonal antibody targeting the costimulatory receptor OX40 (CD134). Intravenous ivuxolimab was administered to patients every 2 weeks at six dose levels: 0.01, 0.1, 0.3, 1.5, 3 and 10 mg/kg. Of the approximately 50 dose-escalation patients, hepatocellular carcinoma was present in around 20, melanoma in some 15, renal cell carcinoma in 9 and head and neck cancer in 9. The dose-escalation cohort was around 84% male with a mean age of approximately 60 years, ranging from 23 to 79. Patients were allowed to have had prior anti-PD-1, anti-PD-L1 or anti-CTLA-4 therapy, and 40% of the dose-escalation patients had previously received checkpoint inhibitors. Partial responses occurred in three dose-escalation patients, of whom one had hepatocellular carcinoma and two had cutaneous melanoma. The purpose of peripheral TCRbeta sequencing was to test whether ivuxolimab changed TCR sequence diversity and led to clonal T-cell expansion. The monotherapy dose-escalation portion (N ≈ 55 patients) of the phase I ivuxolimab trial is reported in the paper. Study-wide findings and limitations: Which antigens the clonally expanded peripheral T cells were specific for was not determined. In partial responders in the 0.1-3.0 mg/kg groups, normalized peripheral clonal expansion was found to be among the lowest, especially among CD8+ T cells. Low levels of normalized T-cell clonal expansion were also seen in some nonresponding patients. After ivuxolimab, more expanded clones were found on average in CD8+ T cells than in CD4+ T cells. At doses from 0.1 to 3.0 mg/kg, clonal expansion was seen in both CD4+ and CD8+ blood T cells between baseline and week 6.

CDR1 and CDR2 (SGHDN, FVKESK) derive from the germline V gene. The CDR3 covers 21 residues, taking in both the cysteine and the phenylalanine. Just CDR3 DNA is preserved here, 63 bases in frame from base 1. Unmatched junction bases come to 17, with V trimmed by 3 bases and J by 3 bases. The trial excluded patients who had a history of autoimmune disease or who were on systemic immunosuppression. Peripheral blood for TCR sequencing was collected from all dose cohorts at baseline, on cycle 4 day 1, and on cycle 7 day 1. Samples came from an open-label, multicenter, first-in-human phase I dose-escalation trial of ivuxolimab. Adults with locally advanced or metastatic head and neck squamous cell, hepatocellular, melanoma or renal cell carcinoma were enrolled in the trial. Before TCR sequencing, CD4+ T cells and CD8+ T cells were sorted from peripheral blood as separate populations. Genomic DNA was extracted from sorted cells for sequencing of the TCRbeta CDR3 region. TCRbeta CDR3 regions were sequenced using the immunoSEQ Assay. TCRdb obtained this table from immuneACCESS and retained in-frame rearrangements with V and J assigned. These tables miss some clones; where compared with another copy, unresolved V genes account for less than half of the shortfall, and the remainder is unexplained. The sample table contains around 83,000 clones; only one count was recorded for approximately 88% of them. The ten largest clones add up to around 7.5% of the sample.

A note on this clone: What this receptor recognizes is not known. No base qualities exist here, and no much larger clone lies one base off it.

Sequencing was performed on CD4+ or CD8+ T cells sorted from blood, taken in a trial of the OX40 agonist ivuxolimab. The rearranged segments are TRBV14 and TRBJ2-7; 16 of the junction bases match TRBD2. The clonotype originates from an adult with an advanced solid tumor such as melanoma, head and neck, liver or kidney cancer. The CDR3 reads CASSQVKTPGLAGGLVYEQYF. The DNA is TGTGCCAGCAGCCAGGTAAAGACTCCGGGACTAGCGGGGGGGCTGGTCTACGAGCAGTACTTC. The CDR3, completed at both ends by the reference TRBV14 and TRBJ2-7 genes, gives the full variable domain EAGVTQFPSHSVIEKGQTVTLRCDPISGHDNLYWYRRVMGKEIKFLLHFVKESKQDESGMPNNRFLAERTGGTYSTLKVQPAELEDSGVYFCASSQVKTPGLAGGLVYEQYFGPGTRLTVT.